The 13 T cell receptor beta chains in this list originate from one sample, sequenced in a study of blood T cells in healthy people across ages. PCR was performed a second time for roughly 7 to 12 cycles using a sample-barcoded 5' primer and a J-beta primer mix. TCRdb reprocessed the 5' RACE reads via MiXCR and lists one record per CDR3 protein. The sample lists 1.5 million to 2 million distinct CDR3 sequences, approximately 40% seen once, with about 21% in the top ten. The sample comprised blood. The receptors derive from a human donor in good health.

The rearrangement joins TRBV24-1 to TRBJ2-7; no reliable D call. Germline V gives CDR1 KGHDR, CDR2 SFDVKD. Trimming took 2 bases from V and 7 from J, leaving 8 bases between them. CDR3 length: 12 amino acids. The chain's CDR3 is CATSDYGREQYF. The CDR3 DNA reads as TGTGCCACCAGTGATTACGGAAGGGAGCAGTACTTC.

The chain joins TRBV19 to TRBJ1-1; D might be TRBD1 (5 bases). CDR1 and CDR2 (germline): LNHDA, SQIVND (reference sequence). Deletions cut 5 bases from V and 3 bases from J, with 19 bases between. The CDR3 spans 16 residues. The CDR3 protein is CASSRLPGGTYTEAFF. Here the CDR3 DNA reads TGTGCCAGTAGTCGACTCCCCGGGGGGACGTACACTGAAGCTTTCTTT.

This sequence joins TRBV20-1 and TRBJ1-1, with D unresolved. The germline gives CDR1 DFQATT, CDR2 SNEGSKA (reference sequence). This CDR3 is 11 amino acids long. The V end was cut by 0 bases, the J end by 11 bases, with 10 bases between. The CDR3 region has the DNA TGCAGTGCTAGAGATCGGCTGGGGGCTTTCTTT. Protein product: CSARDRLGAFF.

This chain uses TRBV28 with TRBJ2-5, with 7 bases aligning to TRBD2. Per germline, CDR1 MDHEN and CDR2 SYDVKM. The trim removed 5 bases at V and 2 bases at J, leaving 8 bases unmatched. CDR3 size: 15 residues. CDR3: CASSRSGATQETQYF. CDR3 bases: TGTGCCAGCAGTCGGAGCGGGGCCACACAAGAGACCCAGTACTTC.

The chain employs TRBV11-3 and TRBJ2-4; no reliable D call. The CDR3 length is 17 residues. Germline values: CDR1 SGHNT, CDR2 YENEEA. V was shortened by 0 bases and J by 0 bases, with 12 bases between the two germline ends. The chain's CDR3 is CASSLDPEAGAKNIQYF. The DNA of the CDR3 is TGTGCCAGCAGCTTAGACCCCGAGGCAGGAGCCAAAAACATTCAGTACTTC.

The CDR3, as DNA: TGTGCCAGCAGCTCCCCATACAGGGGCCGCTCCTACGAGCAGTACTTC. Protein product: CASSSPYRGRSYEQYF. The rearrangement joins TRBV11-2 to TRBJ2-7; TRBD1 matches 7 bases. This CDR3 is 16 amino acids long. Per the germline V gene, CDR1 is SGHAT and CDR2 is FQNNGV. V was pared by 4 bases and J by 0 bases, with 9 bases of the junction left unmatched. The full variable domain, with the rest looked up from reference TRBV11-2 and TRBJ2-7, is EAGVAQSPRYKIIEKRQSVAFWCNPISGHATLYWYQQILGQGPKLLIQFQNNGVVDDSQLPKDRFSAERLKGVDSTLKIQPAKLEDSAVYLCASSSPYRGRSYEQYFGPGTRLTVT.

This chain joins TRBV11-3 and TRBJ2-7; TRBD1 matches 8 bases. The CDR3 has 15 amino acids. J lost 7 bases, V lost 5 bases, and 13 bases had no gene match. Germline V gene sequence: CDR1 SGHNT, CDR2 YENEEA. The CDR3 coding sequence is TGTGCCAGCAGCCGAACCGTGGGACAGGTAGCTGAGCAGTACTTC. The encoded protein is CASSRTVGQVAEQYF.

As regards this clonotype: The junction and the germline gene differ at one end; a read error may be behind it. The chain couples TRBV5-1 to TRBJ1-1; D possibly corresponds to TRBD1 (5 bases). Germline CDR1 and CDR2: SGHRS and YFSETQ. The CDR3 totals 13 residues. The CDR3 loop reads CASTGTGNTGAFF. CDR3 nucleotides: TGCGCCAGCACCGGGACGGGCAACACTGGAGCTTTCTTT.

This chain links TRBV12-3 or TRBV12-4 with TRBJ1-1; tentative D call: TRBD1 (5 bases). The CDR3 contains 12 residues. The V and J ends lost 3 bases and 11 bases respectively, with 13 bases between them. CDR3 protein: CASSLRVKGAFF. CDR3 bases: TGTGCCAGCAGTTTGAGGGTAAAGGGGGCTTTCTTT.

In nucleotides, the CDR3 is TGTGCCAGCAGTGAAGGGAAGGGGGCTAGCAATCAGCCCCAGCATTTT. This sequence encodes CASSEGKGASNQPQHF. The chain carries TRBV2 and TRBJ1-5, with 7 bases identical to TRBD1. CDR3 size: 16 residues. After removal of 1 base from V and 0 bases from J, the junction contained 3 bases not matched to a gene. Germline-derived CDR1 and CDR2 are SNHLY and FYNNEI.

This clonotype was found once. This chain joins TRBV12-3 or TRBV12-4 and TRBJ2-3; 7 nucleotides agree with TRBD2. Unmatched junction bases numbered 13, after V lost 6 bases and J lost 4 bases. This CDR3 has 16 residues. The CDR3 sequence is CASSPMGGGRSDTQYF. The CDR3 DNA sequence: TGTGCCAGCAGCCCCATGGGGGGGGGAAGGTCAGATACGCAGTATTTT.

CDR3 amino acids: CSARRGLVNTEAFF. The CDR3 DNA is TGCAGTGCTAGGCGGGGTCTGGTGAACACTGAAGCTTTCTTT. This chain joins TRBV20-1 and TRBJ1-1; D is ambiguous. The CDR3 extends over 14 amino acids. Germline-derived CDR1 and CDR2 are DFQATT and SNEGSKA (reference sequence). The germline V and J ends were trimmed by 3 bases and 0 bases, with 11 bases remaining between them.

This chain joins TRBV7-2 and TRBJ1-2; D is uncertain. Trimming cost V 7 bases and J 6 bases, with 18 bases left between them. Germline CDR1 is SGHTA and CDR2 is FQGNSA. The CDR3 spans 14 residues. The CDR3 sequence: CASTPDHQDDGYTF. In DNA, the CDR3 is TGTGCCAGCACCCCCGACCATCAGGACGATGGCTACACCTTC.